This T cell receptor beta chain was identified in a study of radiotherapy plus CTLA-4 blockade in lung cancer. Across the whole study: Objective response was observed in around a sixth of patients, and disease control in roughly 33%. Study-wide findings and caveats: Radiotherapy plus ipilimumab was followed by expansion in blood of tumor-derived TCR clones. Reported findings show early blood T cell clone dynamics, with interferon-beta, best predicted response.

In chemo-refractory metastatic non-small-cell lung cancer, patients got ipilimumab CTLA-4 blockade together with focal radiation. As for this clone: Its antigen remains unidentified.

TCRdb keeps only in-frame clones here, not all; method: immunoSEQ multiplex PCR. Counted here are 70,000 to 90,000 clones, roughly 80% occurring once; the ten biggest clones make up around 0.72%. This CDR3 comprises 14 residues. Germline loops: CDR1 MDHEN, CDR2 SYDVKM. Between the trimmed V and J ends, which lost 6 bases and 7 bases, there was a span of 16 bases. The TCR comes from a human donor with non-small cell lung cancer who had stable disease on radiotherapy plus ipilimumab. The sequences come from peripheral blood, collected from a patient treated with radiotherapy plus ipilimumab. The chain employs TRBV28 and TRBJ2-1; D is undetermined. CDR3 sequence reads: CASRERPRSNEQFF. The CDR3 DNA follows: TGTGCCAGCAGAGAACGACCCAGATCGAATGAGCAGTTCTTC.